This TCR beta chain was captured in a study of CD8+ T cells in alopecia areata. Study-level findings and limits: Many of the expanded lesional clones endured in scalp and blood while on tofacitinib. One nonresponder makes the tie between baseline CD8+ expansion and response uncertain.

Following RNA extraction, reverse transcription yielded cDNA that acted as the sequencing template. TCRdb's table, derived via immunoSEQ multiplex PCR, lists solely in-frame clones and lacks some. The sample carries about 250,000 clones, 60% recorded once. Of note for this clone: Antigen unknown.

Treatment specified: oral pan-JAK inhibitor, 5-10 mg twice daily. This CDR3 is built from 15 residues. Trimming left V 5 bases short and J 7 bases short, with 15 bases between. In germline, CDR1 is SEHNR, CDR2 FQNEAQ (reference sequence). The sequenced sample was CD4+ T cells sorted from blood, obtained at roughly week 52, from a patient treated with tofacitinib. This sequence was found in a human donor with alopecia areata. The chain is built from TRBV7-9 and TRBJ1-6; the D is unclear. This CDR3 reads CASSPGGGSNSPLHF. CDR3 bases: TGTGCCAGCAGCCCGGGTGGAGGGTCCAATTCACCCCTCCACTTT. The variable domain in full, with the rest retrieved from reference TRBV7-9 and TRBJ1-6, is DTGVSQNPRHKITKRGQNVTFRCDPISEHNRLYWYRQTLGQGPEFLTYFQNEAQLEKSRLLSDRFSAERPKGSFSTLEIQRTEQGDSAMYLCASSPGGGSNSPLHFGNGTRLTVT.